The clone carrying this T cell receptor beta chain occurred once. These data are taken from a study of blood T cell repertoires in COVID-19. Study information: Sample material is recorded as cDNA or gDNA derived from T cells, B-cell-depleted T cells, or PBMCs.

The method was immunoSEQ multiplex PCR; TCRdb's version includes in-frame clones alone and lacks a portion of them. The data hold some 200,000 clones, with roughly nine tenths observed a single time. Per germline, CDR1 SGHTA and CDR2 FQGTGA. The CDR3 covers 14 residues. Trimming left V 1 base short and J 4 bases short, with 10 bases between. The V call is TRBV7-3, the J call TRBJ2-5; maybe TRBD1 (6 bases). The TCR originated in a woman in her late teens or twenties in a cohort exposed to, infected with or recovered from COVID-19 (not recorded which). Sequencing input: PBMCs or T cells enriched from blood (not recorded which). DNA for the CDR3: TGTGCCAGCAGCTTAATAGGGGGTTCAGAGACCCAGTACTTC. It yields the protein CASSLIGGSETQYF.